Described below is a single T cell receptor (beta chain) sequence and its context. The record originates from a study of shared clonotypes between healthy human individuals. The method was immunoSEQ multiplex PCR; TCRdb's version includes in-frame clones alone and lacks a portion of them. Among 2 million to 2.5 million clones, about 94% were seen once, and the ten largest hold 0.13%. CDR3 length: 14 residues. J lost 5 bases, V lost 2 bases, and 5 bases had no gene match. Germline V lookup: CDR1 MDHEN, CDR2 SYDVKM. This TCR came from a man aged 18 to 35 in good health. The chain is built from TRBV28 and TRBJ1-2; 7 bases are a match to TRBD1. Source material: naive CD4+ T cells sorted from blood. Stated subset: CD45RA+ positively selected. The CDR3 nucleotides are TGTGCCAGCAGTTTACAGGGACAGTGGTATGGCTACACCTTC. Protein sequence: CASSLQGQWYGYTF.